The entry below gives a single T cell receptor beta chain sequence along with its context. This clone was observed once. Its recognized antigen is unknown. Base qualities were left out, and no much larger clone turns up one base away. The library relied on the immunoSEQ multiplex PCR assay. This immuneACCESS table, as held by TCRdb, lists in-frame sequences with V and J called but not all clones. Of the missing ones, under half trace to an unresolved V gene in checked studies; the others have no known cause. The sample table holds about 80,000 clones, of which about 88% were seen once. Around 6% of the sample belongs to the ten largest clones. Reading the germline V gene gives CDR1 KGHSH and CDR2 LQKENI. Including the terminal cysteine and phenylalanine, the CDR3 comprises 15 residues. Of the read, only the CDR3 DNA is kept; its 45 bases are in frame from base 1. V and J are truncated by 2 bases and 0 bases respectively, leaving an intervening sequence of 10 bases.

This specimen comes from a study of control samples from healthy donors and cancer patients (dated by TCRdb to the early 2020s). This chain joins TRBV18 to TRBJ1-1; 5 matching bases give a weak D call of TRBD1. Sequenced input: blood. This receptor was taken from a woman between 45 and 60 years old in good health. The CDR3 region: CASSPSGFVNTEAFF. The DNA is as follows: TGTGCCAGCTCACCATCAGGGTTCGTGAACACTGAAGCTTTCTTT.